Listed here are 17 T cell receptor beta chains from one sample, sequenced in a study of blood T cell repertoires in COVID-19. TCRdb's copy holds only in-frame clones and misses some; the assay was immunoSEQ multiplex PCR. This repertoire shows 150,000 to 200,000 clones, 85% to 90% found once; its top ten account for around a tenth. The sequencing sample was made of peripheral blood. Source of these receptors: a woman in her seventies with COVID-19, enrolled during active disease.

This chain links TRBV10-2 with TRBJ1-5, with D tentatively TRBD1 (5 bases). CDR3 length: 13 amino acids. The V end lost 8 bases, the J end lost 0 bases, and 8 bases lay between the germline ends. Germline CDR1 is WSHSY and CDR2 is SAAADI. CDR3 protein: CASRGGSNQPQHF. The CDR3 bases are TGCGCCAGCCGGGGGGGTAGCAATCAGCCCCAGCATTTT.

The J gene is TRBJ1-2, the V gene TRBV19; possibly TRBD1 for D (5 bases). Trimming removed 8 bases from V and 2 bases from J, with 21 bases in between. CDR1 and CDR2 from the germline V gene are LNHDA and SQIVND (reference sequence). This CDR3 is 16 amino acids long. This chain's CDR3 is CASANRWGRQNYGYTF. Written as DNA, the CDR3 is TGTGCCAGTGCAAATCGTTGGGGCAGACAAAACTATGGCTACACCTTC.

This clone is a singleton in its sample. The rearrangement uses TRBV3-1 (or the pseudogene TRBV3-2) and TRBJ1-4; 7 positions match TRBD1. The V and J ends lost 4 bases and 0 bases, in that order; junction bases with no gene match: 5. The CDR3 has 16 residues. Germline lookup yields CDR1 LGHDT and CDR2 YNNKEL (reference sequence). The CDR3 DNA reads TGTGCCAGCAGCCCAGGGGGGCAGGCAACTAATGAAAAACTGTTTTTT. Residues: CASSPGGQATNEKLFF.

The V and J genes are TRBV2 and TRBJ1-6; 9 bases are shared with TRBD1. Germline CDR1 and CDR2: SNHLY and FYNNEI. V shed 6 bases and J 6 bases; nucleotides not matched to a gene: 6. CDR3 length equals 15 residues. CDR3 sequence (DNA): TGTGCCAGCAGGGAATGGACAGGGGTTAATTCACCCCTCCACTTT. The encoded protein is CASREWTGVNSPLHF.

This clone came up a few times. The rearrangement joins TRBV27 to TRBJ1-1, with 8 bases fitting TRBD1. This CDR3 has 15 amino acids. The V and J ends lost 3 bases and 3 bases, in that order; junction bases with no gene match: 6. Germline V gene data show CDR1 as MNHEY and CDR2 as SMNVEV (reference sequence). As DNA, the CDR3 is TGTGCCAGCAGTTTTGGGCAGGGGGCGGACACTGAAGCTTTCTTT. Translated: CASSFGQGADTEAFF.

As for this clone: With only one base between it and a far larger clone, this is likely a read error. The DNA for the CDR3 is TGTGCCAGCAGTCCCCCAGGGGAGACCCAGTACTTC. It codes for CASSPPGETQYF. The gene calls are TRBV12-3 or TRBV12-4 and TRBJ2-5; the D gene is possibly TRBD1 (5 bases). Trimming removed 5 bases from V and 5 bases from J, with 9 bases in between. This CDR3 comprises 12 residues.

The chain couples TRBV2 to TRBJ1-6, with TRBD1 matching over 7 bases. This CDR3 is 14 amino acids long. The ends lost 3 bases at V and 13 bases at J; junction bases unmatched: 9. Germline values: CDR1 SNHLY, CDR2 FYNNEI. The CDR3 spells CASSDQGGNFPLHF. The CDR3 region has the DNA TGTGCCAGCAGTGATCAAGGGGGCAACTTTCCCCTCCACTTT.

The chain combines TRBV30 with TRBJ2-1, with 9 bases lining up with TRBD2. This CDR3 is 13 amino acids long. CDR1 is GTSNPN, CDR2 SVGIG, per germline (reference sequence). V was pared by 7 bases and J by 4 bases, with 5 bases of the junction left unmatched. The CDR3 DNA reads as TGTGCCTCCGCGGGACTAGCTTACAATGAGCAGTTCTTC. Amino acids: CASAGLAYNEQFF.

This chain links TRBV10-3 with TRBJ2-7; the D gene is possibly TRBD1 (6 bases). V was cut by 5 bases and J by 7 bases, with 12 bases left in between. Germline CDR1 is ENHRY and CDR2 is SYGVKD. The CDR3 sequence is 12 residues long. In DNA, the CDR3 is TGTGCCATCAGTCGCGCAGGGGCGGAGCAGTACTTC. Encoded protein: CAISRAGAEQYF.

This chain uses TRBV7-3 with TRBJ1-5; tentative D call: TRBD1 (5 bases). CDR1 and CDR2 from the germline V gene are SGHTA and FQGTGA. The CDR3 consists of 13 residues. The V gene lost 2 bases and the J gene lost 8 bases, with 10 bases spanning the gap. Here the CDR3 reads CASSLYPGEPQHF. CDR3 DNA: TGTGCCAGCAGCTTATACCCGGGGGAGCCCCAGCATTTT.

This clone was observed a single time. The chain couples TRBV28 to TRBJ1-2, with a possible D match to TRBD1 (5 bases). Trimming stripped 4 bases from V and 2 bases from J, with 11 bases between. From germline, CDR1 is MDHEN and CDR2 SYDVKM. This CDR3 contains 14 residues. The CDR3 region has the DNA TGTGCCAGCAGTTCGGCAGGGAGGAACTATGGCTACACCTTC. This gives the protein CASSSAGRNYGYTF.

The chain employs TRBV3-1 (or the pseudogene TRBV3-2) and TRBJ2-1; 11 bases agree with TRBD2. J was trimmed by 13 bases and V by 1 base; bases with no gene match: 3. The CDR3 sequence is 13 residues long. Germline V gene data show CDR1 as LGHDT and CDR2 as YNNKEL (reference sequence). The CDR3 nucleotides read TGTGCCAGCAGCCAAGCTCTAGCGGGGGGACAGTTCTTC. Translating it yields CASSQALAGGQFF.

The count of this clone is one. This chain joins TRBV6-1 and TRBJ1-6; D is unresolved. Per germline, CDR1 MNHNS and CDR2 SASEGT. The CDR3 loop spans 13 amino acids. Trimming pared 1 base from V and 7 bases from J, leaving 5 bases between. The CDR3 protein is CASSEGRNSPLHF. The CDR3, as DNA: TGTGCCAGCAGTGAAGGTCGGAATTCACCCCTCCACTTT.

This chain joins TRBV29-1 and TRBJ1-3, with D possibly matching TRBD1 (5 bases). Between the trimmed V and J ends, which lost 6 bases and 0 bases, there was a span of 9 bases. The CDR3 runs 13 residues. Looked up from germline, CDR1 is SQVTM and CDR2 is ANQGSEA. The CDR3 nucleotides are TGCAGCGTGGGACTGAACTCTGGAAACACCATATATTTT. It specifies CSVGLNSGNTIYF.

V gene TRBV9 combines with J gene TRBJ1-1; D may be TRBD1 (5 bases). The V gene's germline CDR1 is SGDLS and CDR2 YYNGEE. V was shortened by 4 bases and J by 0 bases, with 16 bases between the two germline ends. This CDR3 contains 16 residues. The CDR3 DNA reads TGTGCCAGCAGCTCCATATGGTGGGGCATGAACACTGAAGCTTTCTTT. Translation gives CASSSIWWGMNTEAFF.

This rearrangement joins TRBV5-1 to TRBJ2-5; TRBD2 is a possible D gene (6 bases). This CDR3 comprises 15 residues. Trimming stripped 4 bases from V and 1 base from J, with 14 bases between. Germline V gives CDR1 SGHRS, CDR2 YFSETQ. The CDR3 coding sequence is TGCGCCAGCAGCCGTTCGACCGGGGGCCAAGAGACCCAGTACTTC. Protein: CASSRSTGGQETQYF.

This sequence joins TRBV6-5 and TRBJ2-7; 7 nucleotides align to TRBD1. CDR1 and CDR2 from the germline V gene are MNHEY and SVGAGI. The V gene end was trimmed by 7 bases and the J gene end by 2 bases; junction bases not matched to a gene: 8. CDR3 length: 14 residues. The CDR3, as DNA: TGTGCCAGCACCCAGCGACAGGGAGCCTACGAGCAGTACTTC. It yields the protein CASTQRQGAYEQYF.